This T cell receptor beta chain was identified during a study of identical twins. Study findings and constraints: The study found weaker excess twin sharing in beta out-of-frame sequences. Memory repertoires lacked the insertion deficit that abundant cord blood beta clonotypes showed. For out-of-frame alpha sequences shared by twins, low generation probability was in excess.

This CDR3 has 15 amino acids. The V segment lost 0 bases and the J segment 9 bases; nucleotides outside the gene matches: 3. From germline, CDR1 is LGHDT and CDR2 YNNKEL (reference sequence). The cDNA had a unique molecular identifier and a template-switch universal primer site. TCRdb analysed the 5' RACE reads with MiXCR anew, one entry per CDR3 protein. The data show approximately 220,000 distinct CDR3 sequences, roughly a tenth seen once. Only a few counts were recorded for this clonotype. The antigen is not known. The TCR originated in a woman aged 18-29 years in good health. Input material: memory (CD45RO+) T cells sorted from blood. The rearrangement joins TRBV3-1 to TRBJ2-5; 14 bases match TRBD2. The CDR3 here is CASSQDRLAGGSQYF. The CDR3, as DNA: TGTGCCAGCAGCCAAGATAGACTAGCGGGGGGGTCCCAGTACTTC.